This T cell receptor (beta chain) was documented in a study of T cells in Graves' hyperthyroidism and ophthalmopathy. Broader study findings: In the analysis, a 13 V-J model separated ophthalmopathy from stable hyperthyroidism. Blood also carried most thyroid clonotypes expanded above 0.001.

Exclusion of patients followed from uncontrolled infection, other autoimmune disease, pregnancy or lactation. The diagnoses drew upon clinical symptoms, serum thyroxine and TRAb, thyroid ultrasound and orbital computed tomography. Trimming removed 1 base from V and 1 base from J, with 13 bases in between. CDR1 is LGHNA and CDR2 is YSLEER in the germline V gene. The CDR3 is 16 amino acids. Amplified TCR beta CDR3 regions derived from RNA transcripts. HTBI primers were the set used in a first-round RT-PCR of the TCR CDR3. TCRdb redid the calling of the multiplex PCR reads with MiXCR, one entry per CDR3 protein. The repertoire holds roughly 500,000 distinct CDR3 sequences, with roughly 45% as singletons. In regard to this clonotype: What it binds is unknown.

The rearrangement uses TRBV4-3 and TRBJ1-2; D unresolved. Input material: peripheral blood or thyroid tissue (not recorded which). The source is an adult woman with Graves' disease, either hyperthyroidism or ophthalmopathy (not recorded which). The CDR3 coding sequence is TGCGCCAGCAGCCAAGCCCTATCTACTGATAACTATGGCTACACCTTC. It is translated as CASSQALSTDNYGYTF.